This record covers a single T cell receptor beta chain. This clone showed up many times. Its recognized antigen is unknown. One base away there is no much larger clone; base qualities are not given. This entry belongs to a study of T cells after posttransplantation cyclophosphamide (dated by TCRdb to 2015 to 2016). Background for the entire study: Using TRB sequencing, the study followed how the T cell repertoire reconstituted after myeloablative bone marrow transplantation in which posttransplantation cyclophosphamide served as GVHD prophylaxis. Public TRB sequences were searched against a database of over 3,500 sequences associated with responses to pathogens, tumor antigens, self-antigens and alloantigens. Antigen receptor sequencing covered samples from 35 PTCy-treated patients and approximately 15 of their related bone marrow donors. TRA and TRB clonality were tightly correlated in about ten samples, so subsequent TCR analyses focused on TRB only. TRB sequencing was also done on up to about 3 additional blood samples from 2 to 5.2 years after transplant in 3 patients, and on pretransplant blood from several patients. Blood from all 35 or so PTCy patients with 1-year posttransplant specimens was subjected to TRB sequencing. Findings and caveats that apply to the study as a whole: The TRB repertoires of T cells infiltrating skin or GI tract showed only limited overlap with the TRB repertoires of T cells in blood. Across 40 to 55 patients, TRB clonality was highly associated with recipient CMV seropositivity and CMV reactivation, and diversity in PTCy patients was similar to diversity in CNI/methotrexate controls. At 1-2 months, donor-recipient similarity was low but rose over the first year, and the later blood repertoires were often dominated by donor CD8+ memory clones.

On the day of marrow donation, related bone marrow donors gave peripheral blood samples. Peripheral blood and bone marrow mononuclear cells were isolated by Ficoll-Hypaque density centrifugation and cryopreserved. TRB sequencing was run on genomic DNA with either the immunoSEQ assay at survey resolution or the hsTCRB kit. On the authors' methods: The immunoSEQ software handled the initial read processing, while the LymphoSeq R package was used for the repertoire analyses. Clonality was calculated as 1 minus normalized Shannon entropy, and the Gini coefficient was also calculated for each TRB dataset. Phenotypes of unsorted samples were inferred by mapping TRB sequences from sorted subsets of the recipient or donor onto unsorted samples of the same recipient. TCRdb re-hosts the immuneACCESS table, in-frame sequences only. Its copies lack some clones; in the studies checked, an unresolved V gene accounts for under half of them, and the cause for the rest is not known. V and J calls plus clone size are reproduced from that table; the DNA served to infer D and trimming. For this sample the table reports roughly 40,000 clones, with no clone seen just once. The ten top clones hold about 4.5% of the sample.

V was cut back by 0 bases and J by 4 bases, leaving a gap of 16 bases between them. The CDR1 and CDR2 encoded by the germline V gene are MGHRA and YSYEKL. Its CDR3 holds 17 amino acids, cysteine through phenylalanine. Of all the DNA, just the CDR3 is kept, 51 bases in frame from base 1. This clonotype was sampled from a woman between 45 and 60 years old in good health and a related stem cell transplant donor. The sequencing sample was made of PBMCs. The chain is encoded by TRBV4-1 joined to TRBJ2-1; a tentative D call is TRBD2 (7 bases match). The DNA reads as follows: TGCGCCAGCAGCCAAGATCGGTTCGGGGGGCGATACAATGAGCAGTTCTTC. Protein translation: CASSQDRFGGRYNEQFF.